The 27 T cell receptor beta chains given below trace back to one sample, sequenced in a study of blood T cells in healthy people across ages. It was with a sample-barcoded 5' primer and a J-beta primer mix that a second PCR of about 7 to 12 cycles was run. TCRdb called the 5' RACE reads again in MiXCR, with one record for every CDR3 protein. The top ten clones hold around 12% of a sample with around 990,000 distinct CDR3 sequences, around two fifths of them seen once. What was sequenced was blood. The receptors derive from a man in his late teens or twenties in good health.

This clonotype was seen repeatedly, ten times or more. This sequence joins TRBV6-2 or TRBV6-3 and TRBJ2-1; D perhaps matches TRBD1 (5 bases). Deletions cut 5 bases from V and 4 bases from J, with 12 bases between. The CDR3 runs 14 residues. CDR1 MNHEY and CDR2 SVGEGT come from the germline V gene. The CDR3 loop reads CASSPMDNYNEQFF. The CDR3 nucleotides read TGTGCCAGCAGTCCCATGGACAATTACAATGAGCAGTTCTTC.

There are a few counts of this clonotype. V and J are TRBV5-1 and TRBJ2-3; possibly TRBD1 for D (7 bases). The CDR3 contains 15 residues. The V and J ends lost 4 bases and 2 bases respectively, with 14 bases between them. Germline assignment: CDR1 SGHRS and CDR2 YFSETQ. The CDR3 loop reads CASSRRDSTTDTQYF. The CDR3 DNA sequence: TGCGCCAGCAGCAGGAGGGACAGTACCACAGATACGCAGTATTTT.

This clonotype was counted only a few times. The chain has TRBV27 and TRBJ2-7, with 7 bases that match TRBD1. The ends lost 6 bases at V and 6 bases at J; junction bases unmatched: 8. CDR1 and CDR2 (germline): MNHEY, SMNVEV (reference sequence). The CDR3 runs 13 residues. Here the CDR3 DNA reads TGTGCCAGCAGCCCTAAGGGGGCGGGCGAGCAGTACTTC. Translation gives CASSPKGAGEQYF.

Written as DNA, the CDR3 is TGCGCCAGCAGCCGGGTTGACAGGGGCGGCGGGGAGCTGTTTTTT. Translation: CASSRVDRGGGELFF. V gene TRBV4-1 combines with J gene TRBJ2-2; 8 nucleotides match TRBD1. The CDR3 totals 15 residues. J lost 7 bases, V lost 4 bases, and 8 bases had no gene match. CDR1 MGHRA and CDR2 YSYEKL come from the germline V gene.

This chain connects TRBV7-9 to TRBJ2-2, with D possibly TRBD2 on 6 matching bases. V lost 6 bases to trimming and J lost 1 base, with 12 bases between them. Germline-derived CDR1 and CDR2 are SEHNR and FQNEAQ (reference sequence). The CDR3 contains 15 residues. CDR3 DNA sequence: TGTGCCAGCAGAACGGAGGGACTGAACACCGGGGAGCTGTTTTTT. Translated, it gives CASRTEGLNTGELFF. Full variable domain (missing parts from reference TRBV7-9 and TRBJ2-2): DTGVSQNPRHKITKRGQNVTFRCDPISEHNRLYWYRQTLGQGPEFLTYFQNEAQLEKSRLLSDRFSAERPKGSFSTLEIQRTEQGDSAMYLCASRTEGLNTGELFFGEGSRLTVL.

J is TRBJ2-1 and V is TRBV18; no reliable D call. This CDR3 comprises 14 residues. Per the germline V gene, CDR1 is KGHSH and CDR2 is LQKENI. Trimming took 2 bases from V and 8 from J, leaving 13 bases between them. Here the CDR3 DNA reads TGTGCCAGCTCACCAAGTCAACATAGGGATGAGCAGTTCTTC. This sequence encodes CASSPSQHRDEQFF.

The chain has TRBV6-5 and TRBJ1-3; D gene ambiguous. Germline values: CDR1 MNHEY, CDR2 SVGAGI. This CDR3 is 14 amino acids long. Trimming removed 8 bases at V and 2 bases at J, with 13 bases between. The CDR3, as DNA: TGTGCCAGCCGACGCGGGGAGCCTGGAAACACCATATATTTT. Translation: CASRRGEPGNTIYF.

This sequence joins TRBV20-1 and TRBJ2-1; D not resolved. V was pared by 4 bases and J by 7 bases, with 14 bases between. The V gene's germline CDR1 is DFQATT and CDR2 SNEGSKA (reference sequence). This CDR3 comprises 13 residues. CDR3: CSAKPTGWNEQFF. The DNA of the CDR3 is TGCAGTGCTAAACCAACGGGTTGGAATGAGCAGTTCTTC.

CDR3 loop: CASSVGRTGDNYGYTF. CDR3 sequence (DNA): TGTGCCAGCAGCGTAGGGCGGACAGGGGACAACTATGGCTACACCTTC. The chain is built from TRBV9 and TRBJ1-2; TRBD1 matches 9 bases. The CDR3 loop spans 16 amino acids. J lost 2 bases, V lost 0 bases, and 5 bases had no gene match. Per the germline V gene, CDR1 is SGDLS and CDR2 is YYNGEE. The complete variable domain, with remaining parts taken from reference TRBV9 and TRBJ1-2, reads DSGVTQTPKHLITATGQRVTLRCSPRSGDLSVYWYQQSLDQGLQFLIQYYNGEERAKGNILERFSAQQFPDLHSELNLSSLELGDSALYFCASSVGRTGDNYGYTFGSGTRLTVV.

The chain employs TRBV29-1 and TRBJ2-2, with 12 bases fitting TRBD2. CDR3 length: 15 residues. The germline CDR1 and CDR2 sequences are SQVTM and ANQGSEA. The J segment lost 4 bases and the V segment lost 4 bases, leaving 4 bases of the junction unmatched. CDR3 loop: CSVVTTSGGTGELFF. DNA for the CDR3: TGCAGCGTTGTGACGACTAGCGGGGGCACCGGGGAGCTGTTTTTT.

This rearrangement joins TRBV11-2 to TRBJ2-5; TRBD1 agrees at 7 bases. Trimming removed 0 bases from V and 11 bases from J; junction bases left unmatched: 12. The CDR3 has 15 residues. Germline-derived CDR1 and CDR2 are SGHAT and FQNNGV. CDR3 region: CASSLDQGVYNEQYF. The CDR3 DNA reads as TGTGCCAGCAGCTTAGACCAGGGGGTATACAATGAGCAGTACTTC.

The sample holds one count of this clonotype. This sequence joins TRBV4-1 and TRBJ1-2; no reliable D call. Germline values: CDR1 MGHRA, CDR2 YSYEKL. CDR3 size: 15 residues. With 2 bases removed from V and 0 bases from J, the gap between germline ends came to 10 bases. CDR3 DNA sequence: TGCGCCAGCAGCCAAAGGGAATTCTCTAACTATGGCTACACCTTC. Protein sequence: CASSQREFSNYGYTF.

The CDR3 sequence: CASTKYGANYEQYF. The CDR3 DNA is TGTGCCAGCACCAAATACGGGGCTAACTACGAGCAGTACTTC. The gene calls are TRBV7-2 and TRBJ2-4; D may match TRBD1 or TRBD2 (5 bases each). TRBJ2-7 matches the DNA end more closely, so the J call is doubtful. This CDR3 comprises 14 residues. From germline, CDR1 is SGHTA and CDR2 FQGNSA.

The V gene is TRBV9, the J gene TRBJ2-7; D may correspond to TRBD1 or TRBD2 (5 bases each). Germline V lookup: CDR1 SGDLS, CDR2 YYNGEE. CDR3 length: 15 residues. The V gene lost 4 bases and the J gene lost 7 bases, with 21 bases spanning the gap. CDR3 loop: CASSPEGQVYNEQYF. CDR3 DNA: TGTGCCAGCAGCCCCGAGGGGCAGGTCTACAATGAGCAGTACTTC. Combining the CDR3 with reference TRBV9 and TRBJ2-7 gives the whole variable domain DSGVTQTPKHLITATGQRVTLRCSPRSGDLSVYWYQQSLDQGLQFLIQYYNGEERAKGNILERFSAQQFPDLHSELNLSSLELGDSALYFCASSPEGQVYNEQYFGPGTRLTVT.

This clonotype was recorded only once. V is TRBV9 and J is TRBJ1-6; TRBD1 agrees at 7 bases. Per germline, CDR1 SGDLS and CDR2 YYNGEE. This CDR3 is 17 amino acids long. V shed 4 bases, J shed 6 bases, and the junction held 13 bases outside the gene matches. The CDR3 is CASSPTIQGKSNSPLHF. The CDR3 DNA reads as TGTGCCAGCAGCCCCACGATACAGGGGAAGAGTAATTCACCCCTCCACTTT.

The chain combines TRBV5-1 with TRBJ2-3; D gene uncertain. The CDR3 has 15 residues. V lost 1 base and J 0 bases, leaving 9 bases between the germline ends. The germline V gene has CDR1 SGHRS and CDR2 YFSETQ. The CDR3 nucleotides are TGCGCCAGCAGCTTGCTTACTCGGAGCACAGATACGCAGTATTTT. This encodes CASSLLTRSTDTQYF.

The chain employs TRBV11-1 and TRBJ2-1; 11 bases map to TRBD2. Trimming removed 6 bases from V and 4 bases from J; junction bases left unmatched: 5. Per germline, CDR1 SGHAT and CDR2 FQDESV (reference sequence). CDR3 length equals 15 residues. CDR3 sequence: CASRASGGLYNEQFF. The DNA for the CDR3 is TGTGCCAGCAGGGCTAGCGGGGGGCTGTACAATGAGCAGTTCTTC.

CDR3 DNA: TGTGCCAGCAGCCCTAGTGGCGTTGTGACACCAGCCAATTTTAATTCACCCCTCCACTTT. It specifies CASSPSGVVTPANFNSPLHF. V usage is TRBV9 and J usage is TRBJ1-6, with unresolved D. Trimming removed 4 bases at V and 6 bases at J, with 29 bases between. The germline V gene encodes CDR1 SGDLS and CDR2 YYNGEE. CDR3 length: 20 residues.

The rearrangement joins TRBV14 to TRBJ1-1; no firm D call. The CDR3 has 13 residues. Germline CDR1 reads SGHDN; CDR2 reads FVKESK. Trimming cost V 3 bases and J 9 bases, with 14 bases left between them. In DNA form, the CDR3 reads TGTGCCAGCAGCCAGCTTGAAGTTCAAAAAGCTTTCTTT. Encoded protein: CASSQLEVQKAFF.

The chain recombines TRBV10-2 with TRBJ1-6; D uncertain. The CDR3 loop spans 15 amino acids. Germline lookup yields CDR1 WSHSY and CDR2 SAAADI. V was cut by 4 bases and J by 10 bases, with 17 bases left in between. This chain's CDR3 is CASSADSPSVSPLHF. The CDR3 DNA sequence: TGCGCCAGCAGTGCAGATAGCCCCTCGGTATCACCCCTCCACTTT.

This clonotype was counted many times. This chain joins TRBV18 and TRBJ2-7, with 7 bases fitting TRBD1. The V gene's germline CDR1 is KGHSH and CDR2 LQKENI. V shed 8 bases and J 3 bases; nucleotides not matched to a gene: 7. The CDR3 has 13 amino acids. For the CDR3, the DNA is TGTGCCAGCAGTCCGGGACAGAGCTACGAGCAGTACTTC. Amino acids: CASSPGQSYEQYF. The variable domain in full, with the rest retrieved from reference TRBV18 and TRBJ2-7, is NAGVMQNPRHLVRRRGQEARLRCSPMKGHSHVYWYRQLPEEGLKFMVYLQKENIIDESGMPKERFSAEFPKEGPSILRIQQVVRGDSAAYFCASSPGQSYEQYFGPGTRLTVT.

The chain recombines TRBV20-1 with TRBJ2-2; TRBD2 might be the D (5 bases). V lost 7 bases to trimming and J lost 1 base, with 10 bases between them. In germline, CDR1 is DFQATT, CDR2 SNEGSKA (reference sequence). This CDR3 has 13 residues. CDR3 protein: CSGEEENTGELFF. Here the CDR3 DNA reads TGCAGTGGTGAGGAGGAGAACACCGGGGAGCTGTTTTTT.

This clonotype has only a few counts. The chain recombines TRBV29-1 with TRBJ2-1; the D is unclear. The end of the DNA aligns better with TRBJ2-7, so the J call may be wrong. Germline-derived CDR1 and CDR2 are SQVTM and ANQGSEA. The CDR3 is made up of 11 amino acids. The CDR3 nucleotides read TGCAGCGCAGTGACCTACAATGAGCAGTACTTC. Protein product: CSAVTYNEQYF.

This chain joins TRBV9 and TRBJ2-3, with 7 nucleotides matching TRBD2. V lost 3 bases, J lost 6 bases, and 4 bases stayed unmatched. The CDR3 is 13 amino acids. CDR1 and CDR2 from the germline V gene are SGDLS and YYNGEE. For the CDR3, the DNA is TGTGCCAGCAGCGCGGCCGGGAGGGATACGCAGTATTTT. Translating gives CASSAAGRDTQYF.

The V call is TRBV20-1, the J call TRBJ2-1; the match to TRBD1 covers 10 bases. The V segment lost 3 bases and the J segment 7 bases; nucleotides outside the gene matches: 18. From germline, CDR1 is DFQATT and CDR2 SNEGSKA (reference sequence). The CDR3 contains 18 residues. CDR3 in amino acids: CSASVPQPGQGRGNEQFF. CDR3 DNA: TGCAGTGCTAGTGTGCCGCAACCGGGACAGGGGCGCGGGAATGAGCAGTTCTTC.

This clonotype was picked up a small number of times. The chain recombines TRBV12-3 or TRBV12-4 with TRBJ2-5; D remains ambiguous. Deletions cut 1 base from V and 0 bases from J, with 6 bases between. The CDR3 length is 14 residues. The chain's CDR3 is CASSLGDYQETQYF. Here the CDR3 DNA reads TGTGCCAGCAGTTTAGGAGATTACCAAGAGACCCAGTACTTC.

CDR3 loop: CATSPEIQDPYGYTF. CDR3 in DNA: TGTGCCACCAGTCCTGAGATACAGGACCCATATGGCTACACCTTC. The V call is TRBV15, the J call TRBJ1-2; perhaps TRBD1 as D (5 bases). Germline loops: CDR1 LNHNV, CDR2 YYDKDF (reference sequence). V lost 6 bases, J lost 5 bases, and 19 bases lay in between. This CDR3 has 15 amino acids.